The 9 T cell receptor beta chains below all came from one sample that was sequenced in a study of regulatory T cells in long-lasting Graves disease. Building the TCR beta libraries relied on iRepertoire HTBI primers, and CDR3 regions underwent Arm-PCR. TCRdb fed the multiplex PCR reads into MiXCR, producing one record per CDR3 protein. The sample has some 370,000 distinct CDR3 sequences, less than 30% seen once. As to time point: persistent/refractory GD, antithyroid drugs over 5 years with positive TRAb. PBMC-extracted RNA yielded the TCR library. The sample was peripheral blood mononuclear cells (PBMCs), taken when the disease was refractory, from a patient treated with antithyroid drugs. All receptors derive from a woman aged 35 to 49 with Graves disease.

This clonotype was seen at least ten times. The chain recombines TRBV27 with TRBJ1-6; 7 bases are shared with TRBD1. V lost 6 bases and J lost 9; bases outside the gene matches: 5. The germline gives CDR1 MNHEY, CDR2 SMNVEV (reference sequence). This CDR3 spans 13 amino acids. The CDR3: CASRTGSGSPLHF. The CDR3 DNA is TGTGCCAGCAGGACAGGGAGCGGTTCACCCCTCCACTTT.

This sequence joins TRBV9 and TRBJ2-2; 7 bases align to TRBD1. The CDR3 runs to 12 residues. After removal of 8 bases from V and 5 bases from J, the junction contained 3 bases not matched to a gene. Per the germline V gene, CDR1 is SGDLS and CDR2 is YYNGEE. CDR3 sequence reads: CASRQGTGELFF. The CDR3 DNA reads as TGTGCCAGTCGACAGGGAACCGGGGAGCTGTTTTTT.

The chain has TRBV5-1 and TRBJ2-2; 10 nucleotides match TRBD2. This CDR3 has 15 amino acids. Germline-derived CDR1 and CDR2 are SGHRS and YFSETQ. Losses at the gene ends were 4 bases for V and 6 bases for J; bases not matched to a gene: 6. The CDR3 DNA reads as TGCGCCAGCAGCGTGCTAGCGGGAGCCGCCGGGGAGCTGTTTTTT. Translating it yields CASSVLAGAAGELFF.

This clonotype occurred many times. V is TRBV10-3 and J is TRBJ1-4; D is ambiguous. The germline V gene encodes CDR1 ENHRY and CDR2 SYGVKD. V gave up 0 bases and J gave up 0 bases, with 17 bases separating them. This CDR3 comprises 19 residues. CDR3 protein: CAISESGFPAAATNEKLFF. In DNA form, the CDR3 reads TGTGCCATCAGTGAGTCGGGTTTCCCCGCGGCCGCAACTAATGAAAAACTGTTTTTT.

The J gene is TRBJ2-7, the V gene TRBV19; TRBD2 is a possible D gene (5 bases). CDR3 length equals 15 residues. Germline values: CDR1 LNHDA, CDR2 SQIVND (reference sequence). With 1 base removed from V and 4 bases from J, the gap between germline ends came to 14 bases. CDR3 nucleotide sequence: TGTGCCAGTAGTATAGCGGCCAGCGGCGTGTACGAGCAGTACTTC. This codes for CASSIAASGVYEQYF.

This clonotype occurred many times. The V gene is TRBV11-2, the J gene TRBJ2-2; the D is unclear. This CDR3 has 16 amino acids. Germline V gene data show CDR1 as SGHAT and CDR2 as FQNNGV. Trimming cost V 0 bases and J 1 base, with 9 bases left between them. The CDR3 sequence: CASSLEAPGNTGELFF. The CDR3 DNA sequence: TGTGCCAGCAGCTTAGAAGCCCCGGGGAACACCGGGGAGCTGTTTTTT. The whole variable domain, filled in from reference TRBV11-2 and TRBJ2-2, reads EAGVAQSPRYKIIEKRQSVAFWCNPISGHATLYWYQQILGQGPKLLIQFQNNGVVDDSQLPKDRFSAERLKGVDSTLKIQPAKLEDSAVYLCASSLEAPGNTGELFFGEGSRLTVL.

This clonotype was seen many times. CDR3 sequence (DNA): TGTGCCAGTAGTATTTGGACCTTTACAGGTCCGAATGGTCGGAACACTGAAGCTTTCTTT. Translation gives CASSIWTFTGPNGRNTEAFF. This chain joins TRBV19 and TRBJ1-1, with a weak D call TRBD1 (5 bases). The CDR3 is 20 amino acids. Trimming pared 3 bases from V and 1 base from J, leaving 27 bases between. Germline V gene data show CDR1 as LNHDA and CDR2 as SQIVND (reference sequence).

This clonotype came up a few times. The chain recombines TRBV20-1 with TRBJ2-2; possible D gene TRBD2, 6 bases. Per germline, CDR1 DFQATT and CDR2 SNEGSKA (reference sequence). With 3 bases removed from V and 2 bases from J, the gap between germline ends came to 13 bases. The CDR3 covers 15 residues. CDR3 sequence reads: CSARMGLENTGELFF. The CDR3 bases are TGCAGTGCTAGGATGGGACTTGAAAACACCGGGGAGCTGTTTTTT.

The chain has TRBV6-2 or TRBV6-3 and TRBJ2-1, with 7 bases lining up with TRBD2. Per germline, CDR1 MNHEY and CDR2 SVGEGT. V shed 2 bases and J 6 bases; nucleotides not matched to a gene: 4. The CDR3 extends over 14 amino acids. The DNA of the CDR3 is TGTGCCAGCAGTTACGGGACTATCGCCAATGAGCAGTTCTTC. This encodes CASSYGTIANEQFF.